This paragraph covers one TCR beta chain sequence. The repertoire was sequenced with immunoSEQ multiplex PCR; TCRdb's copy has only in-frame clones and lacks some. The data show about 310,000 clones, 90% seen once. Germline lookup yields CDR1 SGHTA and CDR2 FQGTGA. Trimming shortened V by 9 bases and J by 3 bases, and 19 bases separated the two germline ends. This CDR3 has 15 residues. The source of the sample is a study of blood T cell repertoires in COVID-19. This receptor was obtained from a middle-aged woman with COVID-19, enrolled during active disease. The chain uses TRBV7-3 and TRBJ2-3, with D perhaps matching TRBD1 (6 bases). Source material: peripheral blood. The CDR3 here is CASSTGQGWTDTQYF. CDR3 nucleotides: TGTGCCAGTTCTACCGGGCAGGGGTGGACAGATACGCAGTATTTT.